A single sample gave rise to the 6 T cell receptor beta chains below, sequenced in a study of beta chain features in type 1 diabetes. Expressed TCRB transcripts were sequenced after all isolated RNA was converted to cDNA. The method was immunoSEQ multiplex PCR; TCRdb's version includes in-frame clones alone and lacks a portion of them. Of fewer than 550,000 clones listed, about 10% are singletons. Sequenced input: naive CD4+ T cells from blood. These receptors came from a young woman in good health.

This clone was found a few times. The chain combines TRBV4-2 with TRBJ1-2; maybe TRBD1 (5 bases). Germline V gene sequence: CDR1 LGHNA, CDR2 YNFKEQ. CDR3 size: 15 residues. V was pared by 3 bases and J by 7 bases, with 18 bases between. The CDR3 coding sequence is TGTGCCAGCAGCCAGGGACGGGCAGGGTCAATTGGCTACACCTTC. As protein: CASSQGRAGSIGYTF.

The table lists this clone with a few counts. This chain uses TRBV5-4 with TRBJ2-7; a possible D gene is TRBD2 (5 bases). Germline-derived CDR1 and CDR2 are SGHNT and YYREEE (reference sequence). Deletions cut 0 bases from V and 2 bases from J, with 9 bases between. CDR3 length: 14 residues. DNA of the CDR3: TGTGCCAGCAGCTTGGATCCGGGAACCTACGAGCAGTACGTC. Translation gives CASSLDPGTYEQYV.

CDR3 coding DNA: TGTGCCAAGGGACAGGGGGCTCGGGAGACCCAGTACTTC. Translation: CAKGQGARETQYF. The chain joins TRBV2 to TRBJ2-5; 12 nucleotides line up with TRBD1. Germline CDR1 SNHLY, CDR2 FYNNEI. V lost 10 bases and J lost 5; bases outside the gene matches: 5. This CDR3 is 13 amino acids long.

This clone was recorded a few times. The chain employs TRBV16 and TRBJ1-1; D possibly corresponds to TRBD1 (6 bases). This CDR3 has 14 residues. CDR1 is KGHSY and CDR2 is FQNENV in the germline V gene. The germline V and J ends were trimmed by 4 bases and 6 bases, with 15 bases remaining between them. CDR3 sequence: CASSPRTGRAEAFF. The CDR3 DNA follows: TGTGCCAGCAGCCCAAGAACAGGGAGGGCTGAAGCTTTCTTT. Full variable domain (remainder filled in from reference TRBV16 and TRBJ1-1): GEEVAQTPKHLVRGEGQKAKLYCAPIKGHSYVFWYQQVLKNEFKFLISFQNENVFDETGMPKERFSAKCLPNSPCSLEIQATKLEDSAVYFCASSPRTGRAEAFFGQGTRLTVV.

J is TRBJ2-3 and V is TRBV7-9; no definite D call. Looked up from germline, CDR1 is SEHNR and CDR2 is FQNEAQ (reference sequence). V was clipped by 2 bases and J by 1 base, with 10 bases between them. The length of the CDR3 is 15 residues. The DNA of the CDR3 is TGTGCCAGCAGCTTAAAGGCAGGACGCACAGATACGCAGTATTTT. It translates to CASSLKAGRTDTQYF. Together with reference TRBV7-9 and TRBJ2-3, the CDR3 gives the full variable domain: DTGVSQNPRHKITKRGQNVTFRCDPISEHNRLYWYRQTLGQGPEFLTYFQNEAQLEKSRLLSDRFSAERPKGSFSTLEIQRTEQGDSAMYLCASSLKAGRTDTQYFGPGTRLTVL.

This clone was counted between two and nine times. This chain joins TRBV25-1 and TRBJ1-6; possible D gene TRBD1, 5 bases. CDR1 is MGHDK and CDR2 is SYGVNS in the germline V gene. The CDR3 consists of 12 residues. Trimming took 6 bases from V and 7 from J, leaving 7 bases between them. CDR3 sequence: CASSWTNSPLHF. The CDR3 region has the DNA TGTGCCAGCAGCTGGACAAATTCACCCCTCCACTTT.